Included here is one TCR beta chain sequence, with context. Its target is not known. This CDR3 spans 13 amino acids. From germline, CDR1 is MNHEY and CDR2 SVGEGT. This sample is part of a study of CXCR3-negative and CXCR3-positive naive CD8 T cells. Study-wide results and caveats: TRB CDR3s were more hydrophobic in CXCR3-positive than in CXCR3-negative naive cells. Memory, not naive, CXCR3-negative and CXCR3-positive cells differed in TRBV-TRBJ usage. Much lower diversity was found in memory CD8+ cells, while both naive subsets had comparably high diversity.

Libraries of TRB cDNA were made by 5' RACE and carried UMIs. TCRdb reprocessed the 5' RACE reads and keeps a single row for each CDR3 protein, giving no DNA. The listing records around 130,000 distinct CDR3 sequences. Triplicate sorts, 300,000 cells apiece, were made for each CD8+ T cell subset. CD45RO-CCR7+CD27+CD95- was the phenotype of naive CD8+ T cells. V is TRBV6-2 or TRBV6-3 and J is TRBJ1-1. The material sequenced was naive CXCR3+ CD8+ T cells from blood. Subset noted: CD45RO-CCR7+CD27+CD95- naive CD8+ T cells expressing CXCR3 (TNR3+). The sequence was collected from a human donor in good health. Some clones in this sample may be carry-over from other donors' samples. CDR3: CASSYEGWTEAFF.